Below, one TCR beta chain is given with its context. The data are from a study of shared T cell receptors in the human thymus. The CDR3 consists of 16 residues. The trim removed 0 bases at V and 3 bases at J, leaving 7 bases unmatched. CDR1 is MNHEY, CDR2 SVGAGI, per germline. Libraries were prepared by immunoSEQ multiplex PCR; TCRdb keeps only in-frame clonotypes and omits some of them. Among 600,000 or so clones listed, around 87% were seen once. These records were also assigned to another study, of human thymus T cells.

This receptor was obtained from a boy under two years old with a congenital heart defect. Sequencing used thymocytes. This sequence joins TRBV6-5 and TRBJ2-7, with 8 nucleotides matching TRBD1. CDR3 protein: CASSYSTGALSYEQYF. The CDR3 DNA reads as TGTGCCAGCAGTTACTCGACAGGGGCGCTAAGCTACGAGCAGTACTTC.